A single sample is the source of the 23 T cell receptor beta chains below, sequenced in a study of blood T cells in healthy people across ages. For the second PCR, which ran for roughly 6 to 11 cycles, a sample-barcoded 5' primer and a J-beta primer mix were used. TCRdb re-called the 5' RACE reads through MiXCR, storing one row per CDR3 protein. Of 1,500,000 or so distinct CDR3 sequences listed, 55% to 75% are singletons. Sequencing was performed on blood. These receptors came from a man aged 18 to 29 in good health.

This clonotype was observed a few times. V and J are TRBV5-1 and TRBJ2-3; maybe TRBD2 (5 bases). CDR1 SGHRS and CDR2 YFSETQ come from the germline V gene. V dropped 5 bases and J dropped 3 bases, with 19 bases sitting between them. The CDR3 runs 16 residues. CDR3 bases: TGCGCCAGCAGTTATGGGAGCCAGGCGGAGACAGATACGCAGTATTTT. Protein: CASSYGSQAETDTQYF.

The gene calls are TRBV27 and TRBJ2-1; 7 bases match TRBD1. The CDR3 covers 16 residues. V dropped 4 bases and J dropped 8; count of bases not matched to a gene: 14. CDR1 is MNHEY, CDR2 SMNVEV, per germline (reference sequence). This CDR3 reads CASSSPLTGYRYEQFF. The CDR3 nucleotides read TGTGCCAGCAGTTCCCCCCTGACAGGGTATCGATATGAGCAGTTCTTC.

The chain couples TRBV12-3 or TRBV12-4 to TRBJ2-7; 7 bases are a match to TRBD1. The CDR3 has 14 amino acids. The J segment lost 0 bases and the V segment lost 5 bases, leaving 4 bases of the junction unmatched. CDR3: CASSRGQRSYEQYF. The CDR3 region has the DNA TGTGCCAGCAGTCGGGGACAGCGCTCCTACGAGCAGTACTTC.

V and J are TRBV4-1 and TRBJ1-1; 8 bases are shared with TRBD1. After removal of 4 bases from V and 5 bases from J, the junction contained 9 bases not matched to a gene. This CDR3 has 15 amino acids. Germline V gene lookup returns CDR1 MGHRA and CDR2 YSYEKL. Here the CDR3 DNA reads TGCGCCAGCAGCCCAGACAGGGGCGCGGGGACTGAAGCTTTCTTT. Amino acids: CASSPDRGAGTEAFF.

There are many counts of this clonotype. Given a much more abundant clone one base away, this may be a read error. The V call is TRBV20-1, the J call TRBJ2-1; D is uncertain. The end of the DNA is better explained by TRBJ2-7, so the J call may be wrong. CDR1 DFQATT and CDR2 SNEGSKA come from the germline V gene (reference sequence). The CDR3 is 15 amino acids. Here the CDR3 DNA reads TGCAGTGCTCCCAGTTTTTACAGCTCCTACAATGAGCAGTACTTC. Translating gives CSAPSFYSSYNEQYF.

V and J are TRBV7-2 and TRBJ2-5, with TRBD1 as a possible D gene (5 bases). Germline V CDR1 and CDR2: SGHTA, FQGNSA. The CDR3 consists of 15 residues. The V gene lost 1 base and the J gene lost 7 bases, with 16 bases spanning the gap. The CDR3 nucleotides read TGTGCCAGCAGCTTAGTACCTCAGAACCAGGGGACCCAGTACTTC. Encoded protein: CASSLVPQNQGTQYF.

This rearrangement joins TRBV12-3 or TRBV12-4 to TRBJ1-2; D call uncertain. Deletions cut 8 bases from V and 0 bases from J, with 19 bases between. This CDR3 is 16 amino acids long. The CDR3 sequence is CASAQDPAVPNYGYTF. The CDR3 DNA reads as TGTGCCAGCGCTCAAGACCCGGCCGTCCCTAACTATGGCTACACCTTC.

This chain connects TRBV6-2 or TRBV6-3 to TRBJ2-7, with 8 bases aligning to TRBD1. V was clipped by 9 bases and J by 7 bases; unmatched bases: 11. The CDR3 loop spans 13 amino acids. Germline V gene lookup returns CDR1 MNHEY and CDR2 SVGEGT. This CDR3 is CASDRGPPNEQYF. In nucleotides, the CDR3 is TGTGCCAGTGACAGGGGCCCCCCCAATGAGCAGTACTTC.

This rearrangement joins TRBV29-1 to TRBJ1-2; D is uncertain. V gave up 0 bases and J gave up 4 bases, with 12 bases separating them. The length of the CDR3 is 14 residues. The germline V gene encodes CDR1 SQVTM and CDR2 ANQGSEA. CDR3 in amino acids: CSVEDPSVGYGYTF. CDR3 nucleotide sequence: TGCAGCGTTGAAGATCCTTCAGTAGGCTATGGCTACACCTTC.

The rearrangement links TRBV6-1 to TRBJ2-1, with D possibly matching TRBD2 (6 bases). The V gene's germline CDR1 is MNHNS and CDR2 SASEGT. With 6 bases removed from V and 6 bases from J, the gap between germline ends came to 12 bases. CDR3 length: 13 amino acids. In DNA form, the CDR3 reads TGTGCCAGCAGGGGGGACTTCTCCAATGAGCAGTTCTTC. Translation: CASRGDFSNEQFF.

This chain uses TRBV6-6 with TRBJ1-5; D ambiguous. The CDR3 sequence is 13 residues long. Trimming took off 5 bases at V and 3 bases at J, with 8 bases between the two ends. From germline, CDR1 is MNHNY and CDR2 SVGAGI (reference sequence). The CDR3: CASSPPANQPQHF. CDR3 nucleotides: TGTGCCAGCAGTCCCCCAGCCAATCAGCCCCAGCATTTT.

V is TRBV20-1 and J is TRBJ2-4; 8 bases agree with TRBD1. Unmatched junction bases numbered 13, after V lost 8 bases and J lost 13 bases. Germline CDR1 DFQATT, CDR2 SNEGSKA (reference sequence). The CDR3 totals 12 residues. This CDR3 is CSYQGAFGEQYF. The DNA for the CDR3 is TGCAGTTACCAGGGGGCGTTTGGTGAGCAGTACTTC.

The rearrangement links TRBV12-3 or TRBV12-4 to TRBJ2-5; 12 bases line up with TRBD2. Germline trimming cut 7 bases from V and 5 bases from J; bases unmatched to any gene: 11. CDR3 length: 16 amino acids. DNA of the CDR3: TGTGCCAGCATCCAAGTGTTCGGGACTAGCGGGGAGACCCAGTACTTC. Its translation: CASIQVFGTSGETQYF.

In this sample, this clonotype turned up a few times. This chain connects TRBV5-1 to TRBJ2-5; 11 nucleotides agree with TRBD2. Germline-derived CDR1 and CDR2 are SGHRS and YFSETQ. The CDR3 has 15 residues. V lost 4 bases, J lost 3 bases, and 5 bases stayed unmatched. CDR3 sequence (DNA): TGCGCCAGCAGCCTCAAGACTAGCGGGAAAGAGACCCAGTACTTC. This gives the protein CASSLKTSGKETQYF.

This clonotype has more than one count but fewer than ten. The V call is TRBV7-9, the J call TRBJ1-4, with D perhaps TRBD1 (6 bases). The CDR3 covers 15 residues. The ends were cut back, 5 bases at V and 7 bases at J, with 17 bases in the middle. Germline CDR1 SEHNR, CDR2 FQNEAQ (reference sequence). The CDR3 coding sequence is TGTGCCAGCAGCCCCCGGACAGTCAGGGGTGAAAAACTGTTTTTT. This gives the protein CASSPRTVRGEKLFF. The full variable domain, its missing parts supplied by reference TRBV7-9 and TRBJ1-4, is DTGVSQNPRHKITKRGQNVTFRCDPISEHNRLYWYRQTLGQGPEFLTYFQNEAQLEKSRLLSDRFSAERPKGSFSTLEIQRTEQGDSAMYLCASSPRTVRGEKLFFGSGTQLSVL.

This rearrangement joins TRBV7-2 to TRBJ1-5; no clear D gene. V lost 2 bases to trimming and J lost 3 bases, with 8 bases between them. CDR3 length: 14 amino acids. Germline CDR1 SGHTA, CDR2 FQGNSA. The CDR3 protein is CASSLFGANQPQHF. The CDR3 DNA follows: TGTGCCAGCAGCTTATTTGGTGCCAATCAGCCCCAGCATTTT.

Only a few counts were recorded for this clonotype. The chain combines TRBV11-2 with TRBJ2-5; 9 positions agree with TRBD2. From germline, CDR1 is SGHAT and CDR2 FQNNGV. V shed 6 bases, J shed 11 bases, and the junction held 10 bases outside the gene matches. The CDR3 consists of 13 residues. CDR3 sequence reads: CASRRQGGGEQYF. CDR3 nucleotide sequence: TGTGCCAGCAGAAGACAGGGCGGGGGGGAGCAGTACTTC. Together with reference TRBV11-2 and TRBJ2-5, the CDR3 gives the full variable domain: EAGVAQSPRYKIIEKRQSVAFWCNPISGHATLYWYQQILGQGPKLLIQFQNNGVVDDSQLPKDRFSAERLKGVDSTLKIQPAKLEDSAVYLCASRRQGGGEQYFGPGTRLLVL.

The chain recombines TRBV2 with TRBJ2-3, with D possibly matching TRBD2 (5 bases). Trimming pared 7 bases from V and 5 bases from J, leaving 19 bases between. The CDR3 is 15 amino acids. CDR1 and CDR2 from the germline V gene are SNHLY and FYNNEI. The DNA for the CDR3 is TGTGCCAGCAAAGGAAACGGCCTAGCCGGAGATACGCAGTATTTT. Its protein product is CASKGNGLAGDTQYF. The full variable domain, rest sourced from reference TRBV2 and TRBJ2-3, is EPEVTQTPSHQVTQMGQEVILRCVPISNHLYFYWYRQILGQKVEFLVSFYNNEISEKSEIFDDQFSVERPDGSNFTLKIRSTKLEDSAMYFCASKGNGLAGDTQYFGPGTRLTVL.

Concerning this clonotype itself: A read error may account for a junction end that differs from germline. The CDR3 loop reads CANSVGAAMDEQFF. The CDR3 DNA reads as TGTGCCAACAGCGTCGGTGCGGCGATGGATGAGCAGTTCTTC. The chain carries TRBV9 and TRBJ2-1; D gene unclear. Germline CDR1 SGDLS, CDR2 YYNGEE. The CDR3 totals 14 residues.

This clonotype was picked up one time. The chain uses TRBV14 and TRBJ2-5, with 10 bases lining up with TRBD1. CDR1 and CDR2 from the germline V gene are SGHDN and FVKESK. The V gene end was trimmed by 6 bases and the J gene end by 2 bases; junction bases not matched to a gene: 9. The CDR3 contains 16 residues. DNA of the CDR3: TGTGCCAGCAGTCCTGACGACAGGGGGCTTCAAGAGACCCAGTACTTC. This sequence encodes CASSPDDRGLQETQYF.

The chain recombines TRBV6-1 with TRBJ1-1; possible D gene TRBD1, 5 bases. CDR3 length equals 12 residues. Per the germline V gene, CDR1 is MNHNS and CDR2 is SASEGT. The V gene lost 4 bases and the J gene lost 10 bases, with 13 bases spanning the gap. CDR3 nucleotides: TGTGCCAGCAGTGTAGGCAGGGCCGGAGCTTTCTTT. It encodes CASSVGRAGAFF.

The chain joins TRBV10-3 to TRBJ1-2; D call uncertain. Germline loops: CDR1 ENHRY, CDR2 SYGVKD. V gave up 7 bases and J gave up 3 bases, with 6 bases separating them. There are 11 residues in the CDR3. The CDR3 protein is CAITADYGYTF. The CDR3 DNA reads as TGTGCCATCACCGCTGACTATGGCTACACCTTC.

The rearrangement uses TRBV5-1 and TRBJ2-3, with a tentative D call TRBD2 (6 bases). The germline gives CDR1 SGHRS, CDR2 YFSETQ. The ends were cut back, 0 bases at V and 11 bases at J, with 16 bases in the middle. This CDR3 is built from 14 residues. The CDR3 protein is CASSLEEPPGGQYF. The CDR3 region has the DNA TGCGCCAGCAGCTTGGAGGAACCCCCCGGGGGGCAGTATTTT. The full variable domain, completed using reference TRBV5-1 and TRBJ2-3, is KAGVTQTPRYLIKTRGQQVTLSCSPISGHRSVSWYQQTPGQGLQFLFEYFSETQRNKGNFPGRFSGRQFSNSRSEMNVSTLELGDSALYLCASSLEEPPGGQYFGPGTRLTVL.